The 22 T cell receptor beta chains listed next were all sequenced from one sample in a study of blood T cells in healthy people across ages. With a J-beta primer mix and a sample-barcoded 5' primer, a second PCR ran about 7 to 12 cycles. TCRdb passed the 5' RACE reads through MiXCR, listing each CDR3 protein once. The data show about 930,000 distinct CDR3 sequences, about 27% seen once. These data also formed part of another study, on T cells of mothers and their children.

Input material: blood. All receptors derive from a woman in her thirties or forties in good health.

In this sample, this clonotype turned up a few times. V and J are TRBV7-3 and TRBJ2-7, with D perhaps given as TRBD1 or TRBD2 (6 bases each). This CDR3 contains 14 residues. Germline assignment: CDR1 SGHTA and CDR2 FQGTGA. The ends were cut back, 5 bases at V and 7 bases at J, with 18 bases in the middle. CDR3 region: CASSAGQSYNEQYF. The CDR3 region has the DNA TGTGCCAGCAGCGCGGGACAATCCTACAATGAGCAGTACTTC.

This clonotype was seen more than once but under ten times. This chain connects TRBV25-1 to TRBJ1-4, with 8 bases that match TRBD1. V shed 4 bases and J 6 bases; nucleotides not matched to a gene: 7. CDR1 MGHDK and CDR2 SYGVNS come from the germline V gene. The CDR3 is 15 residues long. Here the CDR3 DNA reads TGTGCCAGCAGTGGCGTGGGACAGGATCATGAAAAACTGTTTTTT. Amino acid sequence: CASSGVGQDHEKLFF.

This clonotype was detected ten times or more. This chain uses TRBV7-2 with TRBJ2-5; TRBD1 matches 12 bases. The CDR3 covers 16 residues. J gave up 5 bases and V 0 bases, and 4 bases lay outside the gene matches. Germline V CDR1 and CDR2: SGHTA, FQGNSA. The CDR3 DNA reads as TGTGCCAGCAGCTTAGCTGGGACAGGGGGCGGGGAGACCCAGTACTTC. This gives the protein CASSLAGTGGGETQYF. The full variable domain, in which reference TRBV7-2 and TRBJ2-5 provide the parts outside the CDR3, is GAGVSQSPSNKVTEKGKDVELRCDPISGHTALYWYRQSLGQGLEFLIYFQGNSAPDKSGLPSDRFSAERTGGSVSTLTIQRTQQEDSAVYLCASSLAGTGGGETQYFGPGTRLLVL.

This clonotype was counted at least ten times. The DNA of the CDR3 is TGTGCCAGCAGTGAGCAGGCAACTGGCACAGATACGCAGTATTTT. The encoded protein is CASSEQATGTDTQYF. This chain links TRBV6-1 with TRBJ2-3; D is unclear. Trimming cost V 3 bases and J 1 base, with 11 bases left between them. Looked up from germline, CDR1 is MNHNS and CDR2 is SASEGT. The CDR3 has 15 residues.

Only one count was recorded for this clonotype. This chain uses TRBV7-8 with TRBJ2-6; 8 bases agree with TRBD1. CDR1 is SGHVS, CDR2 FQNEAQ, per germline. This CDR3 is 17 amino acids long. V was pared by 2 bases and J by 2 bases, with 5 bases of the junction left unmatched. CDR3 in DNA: TGTGCCAGCAGCTTAAGGCAGGGGGCCACTGGGGCCAACGTCCTGACTTTC. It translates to CASSLRQGATGANVLTF.

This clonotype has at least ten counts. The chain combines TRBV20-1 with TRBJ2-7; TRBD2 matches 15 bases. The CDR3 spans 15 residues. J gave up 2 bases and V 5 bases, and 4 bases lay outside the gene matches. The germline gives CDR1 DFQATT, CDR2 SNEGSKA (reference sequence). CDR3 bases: TGCAGTGCTCCGGGACTAGCGGGGGGTACCTACGAGCAGTACTTC. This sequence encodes CSAPGLAGGTYEQYF.

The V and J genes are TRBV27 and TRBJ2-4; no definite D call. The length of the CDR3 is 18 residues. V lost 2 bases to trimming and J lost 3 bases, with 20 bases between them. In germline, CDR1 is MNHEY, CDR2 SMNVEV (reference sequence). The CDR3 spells CASSLRLLPRIDKNIQYF. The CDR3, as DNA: TGTGCCAGCAGTTTACGGTTGTTGCCCCGGATCGACAAAAACATTCAGTACTTC.

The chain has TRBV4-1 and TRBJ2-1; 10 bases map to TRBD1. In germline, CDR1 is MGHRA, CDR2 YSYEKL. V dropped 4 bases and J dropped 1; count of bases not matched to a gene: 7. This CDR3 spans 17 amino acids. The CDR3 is CASSRDRTGGSYNEQFF. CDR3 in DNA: TGCGCCAGCAGCCGGGACAGGACAGGGGGTTCCTACAATGAGCAGTTCTTC.

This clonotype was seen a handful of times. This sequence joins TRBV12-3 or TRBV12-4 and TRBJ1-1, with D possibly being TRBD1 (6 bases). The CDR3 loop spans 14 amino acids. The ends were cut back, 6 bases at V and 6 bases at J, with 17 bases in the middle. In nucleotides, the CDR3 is TGTGCCAGCAGACCACAGGGAGGTTTGTCTGAAGCTTTCTTT. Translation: CASRPQGGLSEAFF.

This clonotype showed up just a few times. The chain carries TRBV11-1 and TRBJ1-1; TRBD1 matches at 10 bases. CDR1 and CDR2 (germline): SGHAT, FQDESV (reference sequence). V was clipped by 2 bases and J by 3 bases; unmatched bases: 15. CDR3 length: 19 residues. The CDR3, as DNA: TGTGCCAGCAGCTTATCCCCGAGCCCAGACAGGGGGCAGGACACTGAAGCTTTCTTT. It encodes CASSLSPSPDRGQDTEAFF.

CDR3 DNA: TGTGCCCCTAGCCCCGATCACGGGACCTCCTACGAGCAGTACTTC. Residues: CAPSPDHGTSYEQYF. The rearrangement joins TRBV19 to TRBJ2-7; D is possibly TRBD1 or TRBD2 (5 bases each). The CDR3 totals 15 residues. Germline CDR1 is LNHDA and CDR2 is SQIVND (reference sequence). The V end was cut by 11 bases, the J end by 0 bases, with 20 bases between. The entire variable domain, with the rest obtained from reference TRBV19 and TRBJ2-7, is as follows: DGGITQSPKYLFRKEGQNVTLSCEQNLNHDAMYWYRQDPGQGLRLIYYSQIVNDFQKGDIAEGYSVSREKKESFPLTVTSAQKNPTAFYLCAPSPDHGTSYEQYFGPGTRLTVT.

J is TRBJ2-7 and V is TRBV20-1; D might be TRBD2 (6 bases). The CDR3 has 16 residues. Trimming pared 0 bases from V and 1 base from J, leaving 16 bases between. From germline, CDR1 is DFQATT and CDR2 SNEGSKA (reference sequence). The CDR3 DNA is TGCAGTGCTAGAGATTCGGGGGAAACCCCTTCCTACGAGCAGTACTTC. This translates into CSARDSGETPSYEQYF.

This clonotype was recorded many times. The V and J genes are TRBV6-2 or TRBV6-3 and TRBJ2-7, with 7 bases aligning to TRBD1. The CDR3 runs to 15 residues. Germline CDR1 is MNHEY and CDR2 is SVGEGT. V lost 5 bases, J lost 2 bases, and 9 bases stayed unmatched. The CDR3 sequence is CASSASNRGTYEQYF. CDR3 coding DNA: TGTGCCAGCAGTGCGAGCAACAGGGGAACCTACGAGCAGTACTTC.

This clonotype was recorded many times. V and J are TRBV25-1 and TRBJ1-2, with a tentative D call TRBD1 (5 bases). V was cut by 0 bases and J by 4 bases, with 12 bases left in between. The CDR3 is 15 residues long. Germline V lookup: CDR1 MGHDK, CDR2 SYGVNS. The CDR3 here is CASSEYQGEPYGYTF. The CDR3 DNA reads TGTGCCAGCAGTGAATATCAAGGGGAACCCTATGGCTACACCTTC.

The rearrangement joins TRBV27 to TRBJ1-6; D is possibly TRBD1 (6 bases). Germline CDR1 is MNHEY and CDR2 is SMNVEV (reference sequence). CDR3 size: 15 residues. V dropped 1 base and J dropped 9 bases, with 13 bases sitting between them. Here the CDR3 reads CASSLFGGLGSPLHF. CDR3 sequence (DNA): TGTGCCAGCAGTTTATTCGGGGGGCTAGGTTCACCCCTCCACTTT.

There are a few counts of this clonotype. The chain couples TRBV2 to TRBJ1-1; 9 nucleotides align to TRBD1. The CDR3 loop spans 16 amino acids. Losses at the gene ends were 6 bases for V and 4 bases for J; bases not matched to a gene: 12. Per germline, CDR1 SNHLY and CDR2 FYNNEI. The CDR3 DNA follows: TGTGCCAGCAGGCCGGGACAGGGTGTTTCTCGCACTGAAGCTTTCTTT. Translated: CASRPGQGVSRTEAFF.

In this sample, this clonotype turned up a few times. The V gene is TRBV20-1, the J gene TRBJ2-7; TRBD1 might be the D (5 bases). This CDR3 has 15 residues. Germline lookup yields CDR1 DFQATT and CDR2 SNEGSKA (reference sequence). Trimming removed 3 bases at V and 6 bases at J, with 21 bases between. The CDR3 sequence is CSASEQPLLRGEQYF. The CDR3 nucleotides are TGCAGTGCTAGTGAACAACCCTTACTAAGGGGCGAGCAGTACTTC.

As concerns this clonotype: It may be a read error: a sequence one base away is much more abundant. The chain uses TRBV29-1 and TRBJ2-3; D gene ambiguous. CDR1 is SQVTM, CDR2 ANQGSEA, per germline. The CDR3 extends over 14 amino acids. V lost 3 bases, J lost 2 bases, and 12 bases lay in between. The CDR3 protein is CSVDVYLHTDTQYF. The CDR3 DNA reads TGCAGCGTTGATGTGTACCTCCACACAGATACGCAGTATTTT.

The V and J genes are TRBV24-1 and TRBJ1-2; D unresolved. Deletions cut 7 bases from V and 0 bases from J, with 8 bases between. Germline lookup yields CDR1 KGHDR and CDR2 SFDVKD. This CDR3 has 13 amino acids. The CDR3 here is CATRAGANYGYTF. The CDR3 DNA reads TGTGCCACCAGAGCAGGAGCTAACTATGGCTACACCTTC.

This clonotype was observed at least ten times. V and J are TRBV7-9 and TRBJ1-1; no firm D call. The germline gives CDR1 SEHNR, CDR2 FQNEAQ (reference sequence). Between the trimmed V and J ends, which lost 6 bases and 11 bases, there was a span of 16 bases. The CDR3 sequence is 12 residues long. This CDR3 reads CASRPDGSSAFF. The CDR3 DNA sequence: TGTGCCAGCAGACCAGACGGGAGTTCGGCTTTCTTT.

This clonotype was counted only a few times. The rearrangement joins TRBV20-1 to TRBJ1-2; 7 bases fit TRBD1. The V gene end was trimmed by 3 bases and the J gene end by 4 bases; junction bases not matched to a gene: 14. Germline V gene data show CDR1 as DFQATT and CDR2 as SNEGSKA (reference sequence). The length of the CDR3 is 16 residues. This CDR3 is CSAREVGQLAPYGYTF. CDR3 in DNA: TGCAGTGCTAGGGAAGTGGGACAGTTGGCCCCCTATGGCTACACCTTC.

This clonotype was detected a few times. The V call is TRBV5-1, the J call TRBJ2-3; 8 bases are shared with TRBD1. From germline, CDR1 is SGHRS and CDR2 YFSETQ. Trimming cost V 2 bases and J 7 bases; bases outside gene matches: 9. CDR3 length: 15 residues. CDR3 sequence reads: CASSLRQGRTNTQYF. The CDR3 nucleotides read TGCGCCAGCAGCTTACGACAGGGGAGGACAAATACGCAGTATTTT.